This T cell receptor (beta chain) was sequenced for a study of CD8+ T cells in alopecia areata (dated by TCRdb to the late 2010s). Context from the whole study: The treated patients took part in an open-label pilot trial in which moderate-to-severe alopecia areata was treated with oral tofacitinib at 5 to 10 mg twice daily. Tofacitinib was given for 6 to 18 months, followed by 6 months of follow-up off drug to assess delayed response and recurrence. The SALT score, which quantifies the percentage of affected scalp surface area, was used to measure disease severity in treated patients. The study used high-throughput TCRbeta sequencing to examine T cell clonal expansion in alopecia areata, in both the C3H/HeJ mouse model and human patients. Scalp tissue and sorted CD4+ and CD8+ peripheral blood T cells from patchy and totalis/universalis alopecia areata patients and from healthy controls were covered by human TCRbeta sequencing. Biopsies were taken from tofacitinib-treated patients at baseline and again at 4 and 24 weeks into treatment, and several of those patients also had a later scalp biopsy. Scalp clonality was compared among normal scalp (n=4), patchy alopecia areata scalp (n=8), and alopecia totalis/universalis scalp (n=8). RNA came from the PAXgene miRNA kit for fixed scalp, the miRNeasy kit for PBMCs, and the RNeasy kit for mouse skin. immunoSEQ multiplex PCR using 35 Vbeta forward primers and 13 Jbeta reverse primers was used to amplify TCRbeta CDR3 regions. The paper's findings and limits, for the study overall: Because the treated cohort was small and had only one nonresponder, larger studies are needed to examine links between baseline CD8+ expansion and response. Compared with mice, TCR sequences shared between patients were less clear, possibly partly because of HLA diversity across the patient population. Compared with normal scalp, lesional scalp, particularly in alopecia totalis/universalis, had higher clonality and more expanded CD8+ clones, which suggests antigenic drive. Scalp clonality and the number of expanded CD8+ clones among the top 100 scalp clones were significantly decreased by tofacitinib. Many expanded lesional clones persisted in scalp and blood during tofacitinib treatment, which may partly explain relapse after stopping treatment. Unlike mouse skin, which is dominated by gammadelta T cells, normal human skin has resident alphabeta T cells that are also sequenced, and this complicates analysis of the scalp TCR repertoire.

Taken from the germline V gene, the CDR1 and CDR2 loops are SGHAT and FQNNGV. The CDR3 contains 14 residues, cysteine and phenylalanine counted. The only DNA kept is the CDR3, 42 bases in frame from the first base. At the junction V is shortened by 1 base and J by 2 bases, with 8 bases in between. The method was the immunoSEQ multiplex PCR assay. For TCR sequencing, RNA was extracted from every sample and reverse transcribed into cDNA to serve as template. SuperScript III was used to make first-strand cDNA, primed with a 2:1 mix of oligo-dT and random hexamers. Amplification bias was assessed with a synthetic immune receptor repertoire, and residual bias was removed computationally. In the original analysis: Raw reads were preprocessed to remove errors, and CDR3 was defined by IMGT conventions from the conserved cysteine to phenylalanine. To get clonality, Shannon entropy was normalized by log2 of the number of productive unique TCRs and the result was subtracted from 1. Whether each scalp clone was CD4 or CD8 was inferred by checking scalp TCRbeta sequences against the CD4 and CD8 repertoires from sorted blood. Not all clones reach the TCRdb copy of this immuneACCESS table, which keeps in-frame sequences only. Checked studies attribute under half of the gap to unresolved V genes and leave the rest unexplained. V and J calls and clone size are given by that table; D and trimming were obtained from the DNA. For this sample there are fewer than 350,000 clones; 58% appear just once. The top ten hold 1.8% of the sample.

This clone was observed a few times. Its target antigen remains unknown. Base qualities were left out, and no much larger clone turns up one base away. This specimen's time point label, per the study, means: 24 weeks on oral tofacitinib. The treatment or condition label corresponds to: oral pan-JAK inhibitor, 5-10 mg twice daily. Peripheral blood and lesional scalp punch biopsies were obtained from patients with alopecia areata. After PBMCs were isolated by density centrifugation and stained for CD3, CD4 and CD8, a FACSAria was used to sort CD4+ and CD8+ T cells. This receptor was obtained from a human donor with alopecia areata. Recombination connected TRBV11-2 to TRBJ2-5; the D gene is possibly TRBD1, with 5 bases matching. The specimen comprised CD4+ T cells sorted from blood, sampled at week 24, from a patient treated with tofacitinib. In nucleotide form, the sequence is TGTGCCAGCAGCTTAGTTGACAGACAAGAGACCCAGTACTTC. Its coded protein is CASSLVDRQETQYF.